Listed below are T cell receptor beta chains from one sample, sequenced in a study of blood T cell repertoires in COVID-19. TCRdb's table, derived via immunoSEQ multiplex PCR, lists solely in-frame clones and lacks some. Of more than 200,000 clones in the sample, approximately 81% were seen once. Sequencing used peripheral blood. These receptors were collected from a woman older than 75 with acute or convalescent COVID-19. The CDR3 runs from the conserved cysteine through the conserved F or W. The D gene is left open where the match is weak. The size of a clone is reported for some rows only, either as once, few or many, or as a class for expanded clones.

J gene: TRBJ2-7
V gene: TRBV10-1
D gene: .
clone size: few
CDR3 length: 15
CDR3 protein: CASSEGLAQGYEQYF
CDR3 DNA: TGCGCCAGCAGTGAAGGGCTAGCGCAAGGCTACGAGCAGTACTTC

J gene: TRBJ2-7
V gene: TRBV5-1
D gene: TRBD1
clone size: .
CDR3 length: 14
CDR3 protein: CASSTGQGSYEQYF
CDR3 DNA: TGCGCCAGCAGCACTGGACAGGGTTCCTACGAGCAGTACTTC

J gene: TRBJ1-6
V gene: TRBV27
D gene: .
clone size: .
CDR3 length: 17
CDR3 protein: CASTFSVGGSYNSPLHF
CDR3 DNA: TGTGCCAGCACTTTTAGCGTTGGTGGCTCCTATAATTCACCCCTCCACTTT

J gene: TRBJ2-7
V gene: TRBV2
D gene: TRBD1
clone size: .
CDR3 length: 13
CDR3 protein: CASSGDRFYEQYF
CDR3 DNA: TGTGCCAGCAGCGGGGACAGGTTCTACGAGCAGTACTTC

J gene: TRBJ1-2
V gene: TRBV7-9
D gene: TRBD1
clone size: .
CDR3 length: 13
CDR3 protein: CASSLQGALGYTF
CDR3 DNA: TGTGCCAGCAGCTTACAGGGGGCGTTGGGCTACACCTTC

J gene: TRBJ1-5
V gene: TRBV4-1
D gene: .
clone size: many
CDR3 length: 17
CDR3 protein: CASSQWDFDPSNQPQHF
CDR3 DNA: TGCGCCAGCAGCCAGTGGGACTTTGACCCTAGCAATCAGCCCCAGCATTTT

J gene: TRBJ1-2
V gene: TRBV5-6
D gene: .
clone size: .
CDR3 length: 14
CDR3 protein: CASSPAGPGSGYTF
CDR3 DNA: TGTGCCAGCAGCCCCGCAGGGCCTGGGTCTGGCTACACCTTC

J gene: TRBJ1-1
V gene: TRBV21-1
D gene: .
clone size: .
CDR3 length: 15
CDR3 protein: CATFWLGTGNTEAFF
CDR3 DNA: TGTGCCACCTTCTGGTTGGGGACAGGGAACACTGAAGCTTTCTTT

J gene: TRBJ1-5
V gene: TRBV15
D gene: TRBD1
clone size: .
CDR3 length: 17
CDR3 protein: CATSSPGDRGRDQPQHF
CDR3 DNA: TGTGCCACCAGCAGTCCCGGAGACAGGGGGCGAGATCAGCCCCAGCATTTT

J gene: TRBJ2-5
V gene: TRBV2
D gene: .
clone size: .
CDR3 length: 14
CDR3 protein: CASSEMRIQETQYF
CDR3 DNA: TGTGCCAGCAGTGAAATGAGGATCCAAGAGACCCAGTACTTC

J gene: TRBJ2-4
V gene: TRBV6-5
D gene: TRBD2
clone size: .
CDR3 length: 15
CDR3 protein: CASSYGGVAKNIQYF
CDR3 DNA: TGTGCCAGCAGTTACGGGGGGGTAGCCAAAAACATTCAGTACTTC

J gene: TRBJ1-5
V gene: TRBV12-3/TRBV12-4
D gene: .
clone size: .
CDR3 length: 12
CDR3 protein: CASSRSNQPQHF
CDR3 DNA: TGTGCCAGCAGTCGGTCCAATCAGCCCCAGCATTTT

J gene: TRBJ1-4
V gene: TRBV7-8
D gene: .
clone size: .
CDR3 length: 15
CDR3 protein: CASSLDRQVEEKLFF
CDR3 DNA: TGTGCCAGCAGCTTGGATCGACAGGTTGAGGAAAAACTGTTTTTT

J gene: TRBJ1-2
V gene: TRBV7-8
D gene: .
clone size: .
CDR3 length: 13
CDR3 protein: CASSLTVNYGYTF
CDR3 DNA: TGTGCCAGCAGCCTAACGGTCAACTATGGCTACACCTTC

J gene: TRBJ1-2
V gene: TRBV7-2
D gene: TRBD1
clone size: .
CDR3 length: 15
CDR3 protein: CASRATGDANYGYTF
CDR3 DNA: TGTGCCAGCAGGGCCACAGGGGACGCTAACTATGGCTACACCTTC

J gene: TRBJ2-7
V gene: TRBV10-3
D gene: .
clone size: .
CDR3 length: 15
CDR3 protein: CAISSSGQGSYEQYF
CDR3 DNA: TGTGCCATCAGCTCGTCGGGGCAGGGGTCCTACGAGCAGTACTTC

J gene: TRBJ1-5
V gene: TRBV7-4
D gene: .
clone size: .
CDR3 length: 14
CDR3 protein: CASSFKAGPQPQHF
CDR3 DNA: TGTGCCAGCAGCTTTAAGGCAGGGCCTCAGCCCCAGCATTTT

J gene: TRBJ1-2
V gene: TRBV5-1
D gene: .
clone size: .
CDR3 length: 13
CDR3 protein: CASSLQTNYGYTF
CDR3 DNA: TGCGCCAGCAGCTTACAGACTAACTATGGCTACACCTTC

J gene: TRBJ1-3
V gene: TRBV6-5
D gene: .
clone size: few
CDR3 length: 15
CDR3 protein: CASRRDGLPGNTIYF
CDR3 DNA: TGTGCCAGCAGAAGAGACGGACTCCCTGGAAACACCATATATTTT

J gene: TRBJ1-2
V gene: TRBV11-2
D gene: .
clone size: few
CDR3 length: 15
CDR3 protein: CASSLVSGDDYGYTF
CDR3 DNA: TGTGCCAGCAGCTTAGTTTCAGGGGATGACTATGGCTACACCTTC

J gene: TRBJ1-6
V gene: TRBV7-9
D gene: TRBD1
clone size: few
CDR3 length: 14
CDR3 protein: CASRTGNYNSPLHF
CDR3 DNA: TGTGCCAGCCGGACAGGGAACTATAATTCACCCCTCCACTTT

J gene: TRBJ1-6
V gene: TRBV7-3
D gene: TRBD1
clone size: .
CDR3 length: 14
CDR3 protein: CASSLGQRNSPLHF
CDR3 DNA: TGTGCCAGCAGCCTGGGACAGCGTAATTCACCCCTCCACTTT

J gene: TRBJ1-2
V gene: TRBV6-1
D gene: .
clone size: once
CDR3 length: 14
CDR3 protein: CASSENRAGPGYTF
CDR3 DNA: TGTGCCAGCAGTGAAAATAGGGCAGGGCCAGGCTACACCTTC

J gene: TRBJ1-1
V gene: TRBV10-3
D gene: .
clone size: .
CDR3 length: 14
CDR3 protein: CAISESGQPTEAFF
CDR3 DNA: TGTGCCATCAGTGAGTCGGGCCAGCCAACTGAAGCTTTCTTT

J gene: TRBJ1-5
V gene: TRBV2
D gene: .
clone size: .
CDR3 length: 15
CDR3 protein: CASSEFRGGNQPQHF
CDR3 DNA: TGTGCCAGCAGTGAATTCAGGGGCGGCAATCAGCCCCAGCATTTT

J gene: TRBJ1-1
V gene: TRBV2
D gene: TRBD1
clone size: .
CDR3 length: 13
CDR3 protein: CASSWTGDTEAFF
CDR3 DNA: TGTGCCAGCAGTTGGACAGGGGACACTGAAGCTTTCTTT

J gene: TRBJ2-5
V gene: TRBV5-4
D gene: TRBD2
clone size: .
CDR3 length: 17
CDR3 protein: CASSLGSSGGLQETQYF
CDR3 DNA: TGTGCCAGCAGCTTGGGATCTAGCGGGGGTCTCCAAGAGACCCAGTACTTC

J gene: TRBJ2-3
V gene: TRBV15
D gene: .
clone size: .
CDR3 length: 16
CDR3 protein: CATSRLRPSSGDTQYF
CDR3 DNA: TGTGCCACCAGCAGACTCAGACCCTCGTCCGGGGATACGCAGTATTTT

J gene: TRBJ1-1
V gene: TRBV5-1
D gene: .
clone size: .
CDR3 length: 15
CDR3 protein: CASSPRTDRNTEAFF
CDR3 DNA: TGCGCCAGCAGCCCAAGGACAGACAGGAACACTGAAGCTTTCTTT

J gene: TRBJ2-7
V gene: TRBV19
D gene: TRBD2
clone size: once
CDR3 length: 16
CDR3 protein: CASSRLAGFSSYEQYF
CDR3 DNA: TGTGCCAGTAGCCGACTAGCGGGATTTAGTTCCTACGAGCAGTACTTC

J gene: TRBJ2-7
V gene: TRBV19
D gene: TRBD2
clone size: .
CDR3 length: 13
CDR3 protein: CASSGTSGYEQYF
CDR3 DNA: TGTGCCAGTAGCGGGACTAGCGGATACGAGCAGTACTTC

J gene: TRBJ1-4
V gene: TRBV6-1
D gene: .
clone size: .
CDR3 length: 16
CDR3 protein: CASSATGHGTNEKLFF
CDR3 DNA: TGTGCCAGCAGTGCCACAGGGCATGGAACTAATGAAAAACTGTTTTTT

J gene: TRBJ2-2
V gene: TRBV24-1
D gene: TRBD1
clone size: few
CDR3 length: 14
CDR3 protein: CATSARGRTGELFF
CDR3 DNA: TGTGCCACCAGTGCCAGGGGGCGCACCGGGGAGCTGTTTTTT

J gene: TRBJ1-5
V gene: TRBV18
D gene: TRBD1
clone size: .
CDR3 length: 15
CDR3 protein: CASSLDRYSNQPQHF
CDR3 DNA: TGTGCCAGCTCACTGGACAGGTATAGCAATCAGCCCCAGCATTTT

J gene: TRBJ2-1
V gene: TRBV11-2
D gene: TRBD1
clone size: .
CDR3 length: 17
CDR3 protein: CASSPRGTGVAYNEQFF
CDR3 DNA: TGTGCCAGCAGCCCCCGTGGGACAGGGGTCGCCTACAATGAGCAGTTCTTC

J gene: TRBJ2-3
V gene: TRBV6-5
D gene: TRBD2
clone size: .
CDR3 length: 16
CDR3 protein: CASSYSQRGGKDTQYF
CDR3 DNA: TGTGCCAGCAGTTACTCCCAGCGGGGGGGCAAAGATACGCAGTATTTT

J gene: TRBJ2-3
V gene: TRBV5-1
D gene: .
clone size: .
CDR3 length: 14
CDR3 protein: CASSFGQFTDTQYF
CDR3 DNA: TGCGCCAGCAGCTTTGGACAGTTCACAGATACGCAGTATTTT

J gene: TRBJ1-1
V gene: TRBV27
D gene: .
clone size: .
CDR3 length: 15
CDR3 protein: CASSLYKDSHTEAFF
CDR3 DNA: TGTGCCAGCAGTTTATATAAGGACAGTCACACTGAAGCTTTCTTT

J gene: TRBJ2-2
V gene: TRBV11-2
D gene: .
clone size: once
CDR3 length: 15
CDR3 protein: CASSPLARDTGELFF
CDR3 DNA: TGTGCCAGCAGCCCGTTAGCTCGAGACACCGGGGAGCTGTTTTTT

J gene: TRBJ1-4
V gene: TRBV5-1
D gene: TRBD1
clone size: .
CDR3 length: 18
CDR3 protein: CASSLGQGHPATNEKLFF
CDR3 DNA: TGCGCCAGCAGCTTGGGACAGGGGCACCCAGCAACTAATGAAAAACTGTTTTTT

J gene: TRBJ1-2
V gene: TRBV19
D gene: TRBD1
clone size: few
CDR3 length: 12
CDR3 protein: CASEGQGYGYTF
CDR3 DNA: TGTGCCAGCGAAGGACAGGGCTATGGCTACACCTTC

J gene: TRBJ2-7
V gene: TRBV28
D gene: TRBD1
clone size: .
CDR3 length: 15
CDR3 protein: CASSYQRGTGGVRGF
CDR3 DNA: TGTGCCAGCAGTTATCAAAGAGGGACAGGGGGCGTTAGGGGCTTC

J gene: TRBJ2-6
V gene: TRBV19
D gene: .
clone size: once
CDR3 length: 16
CDR3 protein: CASTSFLGTGANVLTF
CDR3 DNA: TGTGCCAGTACCTCGTTTTTGGGCACTGGGGCCAACGTCCTGACTTTC

J gene: TRBJ1-2
V gene: TRBV29-1
D gene: .
clone size: few
CDR3 length: 12
CDR3 protein: CSVGSQGNGYTF
CDR3 DNA: TGCAGCGTGGGGTCACAGGGAAATGGCTACACCTTC

J gene: TRBJ2-7
V gene: TRBV18
D gene: TRBD1
clone size: .
CDR3 length: 15
CDR3 protein: CASSPGQGYVNEQYF
CDR3 DNA: TGTGCCAGCTCACCAGGACAGGGGTACGTCAACGAGCAGTACTTC

J gene: TRBJ2-1
V gene: TRBV11-1
D gene: .
clone size: .
CDR3 length: 15
CDR3 protein: CASSQGLRSYNEQFF
CDR3 DNA: TGTGCCAGCAGTCAGGGACTGCGCTCCTACAATGAGCAGTTCTTC

J gene: TRBJ1-1
V gene: TRBV6-1
D gene: .
clone size: .
CDR3 length: 14
CDR3 protein: CASSEGLTTTEAFF
CDR3 DNA: TGTGCCAGCAGTGAGGGACTGACGACCACTGAAGCTTTCTTT

J gene: TRBJ2-7
V gene: TRBV5-1
D gene: TRBD1
clone size: .
CDR3 length: 14
CDR3 protein: CASRGQGNSYEQYF
CDR3 DNA: TGCGCCAGTAGGGGGCAGGGAAACTCCTACGAGCAGTACTTC

J gene: TRBJ1-5
V gene: TRBV7-9
D gene: .
clone size: .
CDR3 length: 14
CDR3 protein: CASSRGDGNQPQHF
CDR3 DNA: TGTGCCAGCAGCCGGGGGGATGGCAATCAGCCCCAGCATTTT

J gene: TRBJ2-3
V gene: TRBV11-2
D gene: .
clone size: few
CDR3 length: 16
CDR3 protein: CASSLSGLGGTDTQYF
CDR3 DNA: TGTGCCAGCAGCTTAAGTGGCCTGGGCGGCACAGATACGCAGTATTTT

J gene: TRBJ1-2
V gene: TRBV7-2
D gene: .
clone size: .
CDR3 length: 12
CDR3 protein: CASSLQVRGYTF
CDR3 DNA: TGTGCCAGCAGCTTACAGGTTCGGGGCTACACCTTC

J gene: TRBJ2-7
V gene: TRBV7-6
D gene: TRBD2
clone size: .
CDR3 length: 15
CDR3 protein: CASSTLAGDSYEQYF
CDR3 DNA: TGTGCCAGCAGCACCCTAGCGGGGGACTCCTACGAGCAGTACTTC

J gene: TRBJ1-6
V gene: TRBV11-2
D gene: TRBD1
clone size: .
CDR3 length: 15
CDR3 protein: CASSGRTGDNSPLHF
CDR3 DNA: TGTGCCAGCAGCGGGAGGACAGGGGATAATTCACCCCTCCACTTT

J gene: TRBJ2-5
V gene: TRBV3-1/TRBV3-2
D gene: .
clone size: once
CDR3 length: 14
CDR3 protein: CASIQKDRQETQYF
CDR3 DNA: TGTGCCAGCATCCAAAAGGACAGACAAGAGACCCAGTACTTC

J gene: TRBJ1-2
V gene: TRBV15
D gene: TRBD1
clone size: .
CDR3 length: 15
CDR3 protein: CATSTGQGYLYGYTF
CDR3 DNA: TGTGCCACCAGCACTGGACAGGGCTACCTATATGGCTACACCTTC

J gene: TRBJ2-7
V gene: TRBV10-3
D gene: TRBD2
clone size: once
CDR3 length: 16
CDR3 protein: CAISLRGGLAGDEQYF
CDR3 DNA: TGTGCCATCAGTCTCAGAGGGGGACTAGCGGGGGACGAGCAGTACTTC

J gene: TRBJ1-2
V gene: TRBV7-2
D gene: .
clone size: once
CDR3 length: 15
CDR3 protein: CASRPRQASNYGYTF
CDR3 DNA: TGTGCCAGCAGACCTAGACAGGCCTCTAACTATGGCTACACCTTC